This TCR beta chain is from a study of cytomegalovirus exposure and HLA in healthy donors. Overall study results and limits: Indistinguishable V segments, including TRBV6-2 and TRBV6-3, were excluded. Investigators reported approximately 170 TCR beta chains as tied to cytomegalovirus. In vitro confirmation showed a few CMV-associated chains to be CMV antigen specific.

The PCR made use of 60 Vbeta and 13 Jbeta primers. Repertoires were generated with immunoSEQ multiplex PCR, while TCRdb's copy carries only in-frame clones and drops some. The listing records about 120,000 clones. Germline lookup yields CDR1 LNHDA and CDR2 SQIVND (reference sequence). The CDR3 has 15 amino acids. Trimming left V 6 bases short and J 0 bases short, with 12 bases between. For this clone: Its antigen remains unknown.

The specimen was PBMCs. This receptor was identified in a woman in her thirties or forties in good health and CMV-seropositive. The chain employs TRBV19 and TRBJ1-5; D may be TRBD1 (6 bases). The CDR3 nucleotides are TGTGCCAGTAGAGTTACAGGGTATAGCAATCAGCCCCAGCATTTT. Protein product: CASRVTGYSNQPQHF. Variable domain in full (rest from reference TRBV19 and TRBJ1-5): DGGITQSPKYLFRKEGQNVTLSCEQNLNHDAMYWYRQDPGQGLRLIYYSQIVNDFQKGDIAEGYSVSREKKESFPLTVTSAQKNPTAFYLCASRVTGYSNQPQHFGDGTRLSIL.